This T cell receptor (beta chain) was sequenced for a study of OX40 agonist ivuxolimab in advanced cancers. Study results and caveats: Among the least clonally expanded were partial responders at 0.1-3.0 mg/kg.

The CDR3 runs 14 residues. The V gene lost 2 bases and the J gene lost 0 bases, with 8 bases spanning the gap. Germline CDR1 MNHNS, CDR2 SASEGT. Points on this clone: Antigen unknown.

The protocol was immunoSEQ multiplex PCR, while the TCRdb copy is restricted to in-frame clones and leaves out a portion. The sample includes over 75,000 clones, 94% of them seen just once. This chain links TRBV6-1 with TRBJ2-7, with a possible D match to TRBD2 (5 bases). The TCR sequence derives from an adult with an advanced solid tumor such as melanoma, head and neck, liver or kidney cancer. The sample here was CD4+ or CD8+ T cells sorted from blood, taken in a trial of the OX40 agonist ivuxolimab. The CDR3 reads CASSEPGSSYEQYF. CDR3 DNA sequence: TGTGCCAGCAGTGAACCGGGAAGCTCCTACGAGCAGTACTTC.